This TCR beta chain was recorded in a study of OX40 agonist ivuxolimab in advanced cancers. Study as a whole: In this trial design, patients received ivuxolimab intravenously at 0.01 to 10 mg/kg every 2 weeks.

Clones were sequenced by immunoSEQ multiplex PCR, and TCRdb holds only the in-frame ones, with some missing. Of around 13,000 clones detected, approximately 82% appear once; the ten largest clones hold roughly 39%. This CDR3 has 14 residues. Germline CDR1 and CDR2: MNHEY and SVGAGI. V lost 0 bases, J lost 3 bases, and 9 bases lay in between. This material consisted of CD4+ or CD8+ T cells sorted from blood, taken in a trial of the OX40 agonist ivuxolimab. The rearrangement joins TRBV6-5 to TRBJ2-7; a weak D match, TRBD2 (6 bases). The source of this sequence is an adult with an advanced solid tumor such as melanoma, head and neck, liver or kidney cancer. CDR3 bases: TGTGCCAGCAGTTACTCGGAGGGCTACTACGAGCAGTACTTC. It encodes CASSYSEGYYEQYF.